The entry below describes one T cell receptor beta chain. Germline assignment: CDR1 SGHTA and CDR2 FQGNSA. V lost 3 bases to trimming and J lost 2 bases, with 10 bases between them. The CDR3 is made up of 15 amino acids. Clones were read by immunoSEQ multiplex PCR, and TCRdb kept only the in-frame ones, dropping some. The sample comprises a few hundred thousand clones, about nine tenths of which are singletons, and 1.5% to 2% rests with the top ten. This specimen comes from a study of blood T cell repertoires in COVID-19. Study in general: Collection of acute and convalescent COVID-19 samples took place in the United States, Italy and Spain. T cells, B-cell-depleted T cells, or PBMCs supplied cDNA or gDNA.

The clonotype originates from a woman in her twenties or thirties with COVID-19, enrolled during active disease. The gene calls are TRBV7-2 and TRBJ1-4; D not resolved. Sequencing input: peripheral blood. CDR3 protein: CASSLSGGTNEKLFF. The CDR3 DNA reads as TGTGCCAGCAGCTTGTCGGGAGGGACTAATGAAAAACTGTTTTTT.